A selection of T cell receptor beta chains follows, all from one sample in a study of cytomegalovirus exposure and HLA in healthy donors. Using immunoSEQ multiplex PCR, the repertoire was profiled, and TCRdb retains in-frame clones only, with some absent. The table includes about 130,000 clones, 78% detected once. The sequencing input was PBMCs. Receptors originate from a woman in her thirties or forties in good health and CMV-seronegative. Both conserved end residues are part of each CDR3.

V gene	J gene	CDR3 protein
TRBV5-1	TRBJ2-7	CASSWREGPASVQYF
TRBV9	TRBJ2-7	CASSPRLAGSYEQYF
TRBV30	TRBJ1-5	CAWSSGGGTHLNQPQHF
TRBV5-4	TRBJ2-5	CASSPPSTQETQYF
TRBV19	TRBJ2-1	CASSISLRGSSYNEQFF
TRBV29-1	TRBJ2-2	CSVERRTGGTGELFF
TRBV27	TRBJ2-4	CASSSHGLEAKNSQYF
TRBV19	TRBJ1-1	CASRLLAGAPEAFF
TRBV6-1	TRBJ1-2	CASSTGGEASGYTF
TRBV5-1	TRBJ1-2	CASTPRDGGDVYTF
TRBV18	TRBJ1-1	CASSSVTGSPTMNTEAFF
TRBV28	TRBJ2-7	CASSPRTVFRGEQYF
TRBV21-1	TRBJ2-7	CASWPPLPGYGQYF
TRBV19	TRBJ2-5	CASSDRGGQETQYF
TRBV19	TRBJ1-5	CASSMGQVNQPQHF
TRBV6-6	TRBJ1-2	CASTQPGNYGYTF
TRBV11-2	TRBJ2-1	CADKGSRDEQFF
TRBV30	TRBJ2-3	CALEASGRGTDTQYF
TRBV27	TRBJ2-7	CASSVAGGSYEQYF
TRBV6-5	TRBJ2-1	CASTEGNEQFF
TRBV29-1	TRBJ2-2	CSVVIPNTGELFF
TRBV28	TRBJ1-2	CASSSGKGGQGTNYGYTF
TRBV6-5	TRBJ1-3	CASSYGQGAGNTIYF